These 2 T cell receptor beta chains came from one sample sequenced in a study of T cell responses to AZD1222 COVID-19 vaccine (dated by TCRdb to about 2021). Receptor libraries were prepared by the immunoSEQ multiplex PCR assay. Entries here come from immuneACCESS through TCRdb and include only in-frame sequences with V and J called. Some clones fail to appear in such tables; in the studies checked, an unresolved V gene covers under half of the shortfall, and the cause of the remainder is unknown. Within this sample are 150,000 to 200,000 clones, with roughly nine tenths of them counted one time only. Together, the top ten hold approximately 2.5% of the sample. What this sample's time point label stands for: baseline before first vaccination. The material sequenced was peripheral blood, taken on day 0 of AZD1222 vaccination. The receptors come from an adult in good health.

This clone was counted a single time. Just one base apart from a much larger clone, this may be a read error. The chain links TRBV27 to TRBJ2-3, with D hard to call. V lost 5 bases and J 2 bases, leaving 2 bases between the germline ends. CDR3 length: 11 amino acids. Germline loops: CDR1 MNHEY, CDR2 SMNVEV (reference sequence). Here the CDR3 reads CASSLTDTQYF. CDR3 nucleotide sequence: TGTGCCAGCAGTCTCACAGATACGCAGTATTTT.

The genes are TRBV6-5 and TRBJ1-6; TRBD1 agrees at 7 bases. CDR3 size: 15 residues. The ends lost 8 bases at V and 7 bases at J; junction bases unmatched: 11. Germline assignment: CDR1 MNHEY and CDR2 SVGAGI. CDR3 protein: CASRPQGVFNSPLHF. The CDR3, as DNA: TGTGCCAGCCGACCCCAGGGGGTCTTCAATTCACCCCTCCACTTT.